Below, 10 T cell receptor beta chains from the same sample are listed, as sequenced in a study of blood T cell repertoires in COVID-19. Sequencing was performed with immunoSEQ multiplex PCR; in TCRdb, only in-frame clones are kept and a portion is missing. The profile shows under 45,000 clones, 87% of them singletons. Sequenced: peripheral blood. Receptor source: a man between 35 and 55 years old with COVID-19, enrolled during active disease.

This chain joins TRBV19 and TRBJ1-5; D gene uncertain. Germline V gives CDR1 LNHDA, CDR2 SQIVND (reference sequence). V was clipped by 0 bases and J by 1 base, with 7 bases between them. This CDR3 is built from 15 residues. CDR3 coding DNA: TGTGCCAGTAGTATAGATCGACTAAGCAATCAGCCCCAGCATTTT. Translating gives CASSIDRLSNQPQHF. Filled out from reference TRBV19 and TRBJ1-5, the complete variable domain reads DGGITQSPKYLFRKEGQNVTLSCEQNLNHDAMYWYRQDPGQGLRLIYYSQIVNDFQKGDIAEGYSVSREKKESFPLTVTSAQKNPTAFYLCASSIDRLSNQPQHFGDGTRLSIL.

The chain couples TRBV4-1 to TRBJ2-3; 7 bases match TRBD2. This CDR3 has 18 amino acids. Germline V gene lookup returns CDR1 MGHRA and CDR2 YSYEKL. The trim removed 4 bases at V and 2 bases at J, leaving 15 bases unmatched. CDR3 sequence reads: CASSPPTGGGGLTDTQYF. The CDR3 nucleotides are TGCGCCAGCAGCCCACCAACGGGTGGCGGGGGTCTCACAGATACGCAGTATTTT.

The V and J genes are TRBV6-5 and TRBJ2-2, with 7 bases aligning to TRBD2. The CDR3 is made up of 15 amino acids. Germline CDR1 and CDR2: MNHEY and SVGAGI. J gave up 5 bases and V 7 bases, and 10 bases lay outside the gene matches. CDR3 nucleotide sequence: TGTGCCAGCAAGTCTCCCGGGGGGAGGACCGGGGAGCTGTTTTTT. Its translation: CASKSPGGRTGELFF.

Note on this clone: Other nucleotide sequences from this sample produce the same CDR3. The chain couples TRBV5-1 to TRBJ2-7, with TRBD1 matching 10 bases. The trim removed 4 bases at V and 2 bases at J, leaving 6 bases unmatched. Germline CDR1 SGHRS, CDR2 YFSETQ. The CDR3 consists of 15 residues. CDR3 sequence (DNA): TGCGCCAGCAGCCCCGGTGGGACAGGGGCCTACGAGCAGTACTTC. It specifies CASSPGGTGAYEQYF.

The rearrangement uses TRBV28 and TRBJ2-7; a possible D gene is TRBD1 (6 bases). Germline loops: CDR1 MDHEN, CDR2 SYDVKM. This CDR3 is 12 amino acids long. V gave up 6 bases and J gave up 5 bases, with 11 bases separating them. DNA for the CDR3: TGTGCCAGCAGCGAACAGGGTGACGAGCAGTACTTC. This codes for CASSEQGDEQYF.

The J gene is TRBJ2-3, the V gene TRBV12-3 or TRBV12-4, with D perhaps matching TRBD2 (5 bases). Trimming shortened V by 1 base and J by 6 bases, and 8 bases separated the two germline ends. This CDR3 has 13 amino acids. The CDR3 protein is CASSLGGADTQYF. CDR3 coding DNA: TGTGCCAGCAGTTTAGGGGGAGCGGATACGCAGTATTTT.

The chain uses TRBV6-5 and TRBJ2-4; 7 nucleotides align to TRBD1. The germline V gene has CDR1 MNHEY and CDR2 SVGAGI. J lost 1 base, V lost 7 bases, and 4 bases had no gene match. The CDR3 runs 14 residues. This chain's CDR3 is CASTTGAAKNIQYF. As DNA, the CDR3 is TGTGCCAGCACCACAGGGGCGGCCAAAAACATTCAGTACTTC.

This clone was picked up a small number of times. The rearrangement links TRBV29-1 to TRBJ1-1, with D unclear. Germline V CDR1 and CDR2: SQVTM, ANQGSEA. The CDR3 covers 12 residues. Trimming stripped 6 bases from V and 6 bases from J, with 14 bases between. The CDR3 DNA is TGCAGCGTCGTCTTCTCTAGAGCTGAAGCTTTCTTT. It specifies CSVVFSRAEAFF.

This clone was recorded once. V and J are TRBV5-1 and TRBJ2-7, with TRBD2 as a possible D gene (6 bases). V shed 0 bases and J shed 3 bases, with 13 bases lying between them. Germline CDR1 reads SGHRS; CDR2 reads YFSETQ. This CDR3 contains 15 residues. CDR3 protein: CASSLAGGVGYEQYF. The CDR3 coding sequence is TGCGCCAGCAGCTTGGCCGGGGGAGTCGGCTACGAGCAGTACTTC.

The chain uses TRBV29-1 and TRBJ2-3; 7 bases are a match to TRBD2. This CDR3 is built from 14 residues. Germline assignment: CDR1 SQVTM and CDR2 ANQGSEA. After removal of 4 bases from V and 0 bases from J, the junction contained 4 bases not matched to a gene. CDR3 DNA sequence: TGCAGCGTTGCGCGGGAGATGAGCACAGATACGCAGTATTTT. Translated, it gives CSVAREMSTDTQYF.